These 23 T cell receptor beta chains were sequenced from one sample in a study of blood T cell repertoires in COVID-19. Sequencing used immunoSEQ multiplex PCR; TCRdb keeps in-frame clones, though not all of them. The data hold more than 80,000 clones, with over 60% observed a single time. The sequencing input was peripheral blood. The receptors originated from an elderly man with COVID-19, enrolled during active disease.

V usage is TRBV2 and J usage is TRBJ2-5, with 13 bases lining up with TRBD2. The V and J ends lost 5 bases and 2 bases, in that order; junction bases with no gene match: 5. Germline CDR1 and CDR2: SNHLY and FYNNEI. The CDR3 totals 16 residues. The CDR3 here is CASSLGLAGVQETQYF. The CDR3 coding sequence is TGTGCCAGCAGTTTAGGACTAGCGGGAGTGCAAGAGACCCAGTACTTC.

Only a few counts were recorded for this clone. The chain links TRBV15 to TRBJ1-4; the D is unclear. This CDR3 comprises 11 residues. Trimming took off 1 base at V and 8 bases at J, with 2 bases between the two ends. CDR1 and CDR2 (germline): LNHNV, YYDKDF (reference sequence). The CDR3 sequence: CATSRAEKLFF. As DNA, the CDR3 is TGTGCCACCAGCAGAGCAGAAAAACTGTTTTTT.

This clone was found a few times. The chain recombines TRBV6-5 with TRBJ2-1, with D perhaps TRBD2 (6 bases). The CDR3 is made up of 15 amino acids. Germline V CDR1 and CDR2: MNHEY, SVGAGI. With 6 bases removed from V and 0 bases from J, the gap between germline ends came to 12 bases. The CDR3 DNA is TGTGCCAGCAGGAATAGCGGTACCTCCTACAATGAGCAGTTCTTC. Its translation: CASRNSGTSYNEQFF.

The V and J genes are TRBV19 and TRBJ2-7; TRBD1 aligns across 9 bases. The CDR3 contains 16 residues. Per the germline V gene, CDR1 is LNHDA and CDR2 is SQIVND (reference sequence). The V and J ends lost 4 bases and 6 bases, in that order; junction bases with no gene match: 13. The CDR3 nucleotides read TGTGCCAGTAGTAAAGTTCCGGGACAGGGATTCGGCGAGCAGTACTTC. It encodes CASSKVPGQGFGEQYF.

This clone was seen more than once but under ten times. The CDR3 is CASSLNTGELFF. In DNA, the CDR3 is TGTGCCAGCAGCCTGAACACCGGGGAGCTGTTTTTT. V usage is TRBV28 and J usage is TRBJ2-2, with D unresolved. Trimming cost V 6 bases and J 1 base, with 3 bases left between them. The CDR3 runs 12 residues. Germline V gene sequence: CDR1 MDHEN, CDR2 SYDVKM.

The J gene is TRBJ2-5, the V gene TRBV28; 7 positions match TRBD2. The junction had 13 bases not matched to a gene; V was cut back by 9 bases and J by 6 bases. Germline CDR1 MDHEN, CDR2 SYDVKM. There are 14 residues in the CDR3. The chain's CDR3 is CASIAPGGGKTQYF. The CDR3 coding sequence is TGTGCCAGTATAGCACCGGGGGGAGGAAAGACCCAGTACTTC.

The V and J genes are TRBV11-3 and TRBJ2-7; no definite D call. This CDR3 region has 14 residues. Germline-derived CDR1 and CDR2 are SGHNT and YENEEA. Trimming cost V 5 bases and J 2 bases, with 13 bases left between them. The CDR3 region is CASSIDSYPYEQYF. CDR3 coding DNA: TGTGCCAGCAGCATCGACTCGTACCCCTACGAGCAGTACTTC.

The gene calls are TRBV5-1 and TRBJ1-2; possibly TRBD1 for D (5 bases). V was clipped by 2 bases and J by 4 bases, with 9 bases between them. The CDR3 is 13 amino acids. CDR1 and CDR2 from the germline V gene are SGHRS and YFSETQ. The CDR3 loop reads CASSFRDFYGYTF. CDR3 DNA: TGCGCCAGCAGCTTTCGGGACTTCTATGGCTACACCTTC.

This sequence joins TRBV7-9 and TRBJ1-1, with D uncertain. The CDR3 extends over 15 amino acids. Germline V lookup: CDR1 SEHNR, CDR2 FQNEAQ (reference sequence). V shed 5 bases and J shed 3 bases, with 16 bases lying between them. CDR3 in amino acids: CASSERVTEHTEAFF. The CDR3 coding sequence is TGTGCCAGCAGCGAGCGGGTTACAGAGCACACTGAAGCTTTCTTT.

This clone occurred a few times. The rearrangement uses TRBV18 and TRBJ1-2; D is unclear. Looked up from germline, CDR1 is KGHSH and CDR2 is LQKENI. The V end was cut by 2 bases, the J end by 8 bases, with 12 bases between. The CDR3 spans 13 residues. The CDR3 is CASSPLPEEGYTF. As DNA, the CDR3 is TGTGCCAGCTCACCATTGCCCGAGGAGGGCTACACCTTC.

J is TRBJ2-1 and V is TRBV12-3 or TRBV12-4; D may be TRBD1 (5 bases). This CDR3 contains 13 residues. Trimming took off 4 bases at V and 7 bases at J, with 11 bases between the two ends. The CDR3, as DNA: TGTGCCAGCAGTTCAGGGATTGGTAATGAGCAGTTCTTC. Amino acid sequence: CASSSGIGNEQFF.

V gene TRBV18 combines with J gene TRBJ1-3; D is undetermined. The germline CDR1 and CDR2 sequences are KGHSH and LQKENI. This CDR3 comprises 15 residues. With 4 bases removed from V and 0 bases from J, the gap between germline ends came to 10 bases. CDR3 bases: TGTGCCAGCTCACTGGACTCGAGCTCTGGAAACACCATATATTTT. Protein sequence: CASSLDSSSGNTIYF.

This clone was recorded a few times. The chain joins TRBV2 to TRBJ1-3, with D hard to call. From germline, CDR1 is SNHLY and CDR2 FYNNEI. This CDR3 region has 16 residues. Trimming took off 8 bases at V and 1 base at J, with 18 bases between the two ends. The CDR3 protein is CASSQTMLASGNTIYF. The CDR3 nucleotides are TGTGCCAGCTCCCAGACAATGTTAGCGTCTGGAAACACCATATATTTT.

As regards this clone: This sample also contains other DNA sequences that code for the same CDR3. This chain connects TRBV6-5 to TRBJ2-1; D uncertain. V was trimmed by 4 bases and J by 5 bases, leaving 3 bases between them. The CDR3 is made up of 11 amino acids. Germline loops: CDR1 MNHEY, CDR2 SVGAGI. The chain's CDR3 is CASSLNNEQFF. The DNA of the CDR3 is TGTGCCAGCAGTTTAAACAATGAGCAGTTCTTC.

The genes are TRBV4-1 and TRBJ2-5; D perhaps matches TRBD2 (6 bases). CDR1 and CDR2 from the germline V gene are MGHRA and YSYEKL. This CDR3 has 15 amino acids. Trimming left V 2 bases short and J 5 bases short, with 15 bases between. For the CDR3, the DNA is TGCGCCAGCAGCCAAACGGAGGGTTCGGGTGAGACCCAGTACTTC. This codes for CASSQTEGSGETQYF.

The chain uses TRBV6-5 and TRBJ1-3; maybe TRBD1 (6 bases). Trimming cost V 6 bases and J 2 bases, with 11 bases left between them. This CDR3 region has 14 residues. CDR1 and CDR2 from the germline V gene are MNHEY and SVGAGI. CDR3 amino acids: CASSDGGPGNTIYF. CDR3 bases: TGTGCCAGCAGCGACGGGGGGCCTGGAAACACCATATATTTT.

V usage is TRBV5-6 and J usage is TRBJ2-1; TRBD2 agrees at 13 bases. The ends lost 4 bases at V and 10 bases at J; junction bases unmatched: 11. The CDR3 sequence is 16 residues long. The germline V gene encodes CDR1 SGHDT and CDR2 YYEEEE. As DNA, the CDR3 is TGTGCCAGCAGCCAAGGACTAGCGGGGGTTTTTGGGGAGCAGTTCTTC. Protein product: CASSQGLAGVFGEQFF. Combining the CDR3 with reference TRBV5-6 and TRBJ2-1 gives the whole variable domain DAGVTQSPTHLIKTRGQQVTLRCSPKSGHDTVSWYQQALGQGPQFIFQYYEEEERQRGNFPDRFSGHQFPNYSSELNVNALLLGDSALYLCASSQGLAGVFGEQFFGPGTRLTVL.

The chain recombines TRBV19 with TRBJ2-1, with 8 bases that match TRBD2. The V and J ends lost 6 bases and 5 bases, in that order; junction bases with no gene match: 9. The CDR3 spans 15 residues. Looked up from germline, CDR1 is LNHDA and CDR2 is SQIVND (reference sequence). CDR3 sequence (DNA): TGTGCCAGTAGCATCAGCGGACTAGCCAACAATGAGCAGTTCTTC. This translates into CASSISGLANNEQFF.

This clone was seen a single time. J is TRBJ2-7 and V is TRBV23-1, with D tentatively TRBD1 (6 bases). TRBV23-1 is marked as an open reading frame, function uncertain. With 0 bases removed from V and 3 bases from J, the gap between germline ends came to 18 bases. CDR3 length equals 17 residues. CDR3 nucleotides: TGCGCCAGCAGTCAATCTTGGGCCGGACAGCCTTTCTACGAGCAGTACTTC. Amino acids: CASSQSWAGQPFYEQYF.

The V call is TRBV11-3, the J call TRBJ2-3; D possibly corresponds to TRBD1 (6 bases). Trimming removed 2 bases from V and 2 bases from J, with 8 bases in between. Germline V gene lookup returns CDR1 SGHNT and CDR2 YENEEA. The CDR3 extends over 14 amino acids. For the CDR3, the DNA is TGTGCCAGCAGCTTACAGGGGCCCACAGATACGCAGTATTTT. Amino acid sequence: CASSLQGPTDTQYF.

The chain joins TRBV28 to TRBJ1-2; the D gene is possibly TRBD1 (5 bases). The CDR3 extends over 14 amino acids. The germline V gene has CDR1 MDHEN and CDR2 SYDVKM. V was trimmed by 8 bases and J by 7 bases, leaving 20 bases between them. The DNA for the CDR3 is TGTGCCAGCGGCCAGGGACTTTCTAAGCGTGGCTACACCTTC. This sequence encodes CASGQGLSKRGYTF.

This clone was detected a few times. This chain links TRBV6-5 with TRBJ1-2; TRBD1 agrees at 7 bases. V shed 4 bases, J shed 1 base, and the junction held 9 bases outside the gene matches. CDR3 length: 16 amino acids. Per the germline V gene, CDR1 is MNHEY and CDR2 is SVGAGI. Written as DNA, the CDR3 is TGTGCCAGCAGTTCGAGGACAGGAGTCTTTAACTATGGCTACACCTTC. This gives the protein CASSSRTGVFNYGYTF.

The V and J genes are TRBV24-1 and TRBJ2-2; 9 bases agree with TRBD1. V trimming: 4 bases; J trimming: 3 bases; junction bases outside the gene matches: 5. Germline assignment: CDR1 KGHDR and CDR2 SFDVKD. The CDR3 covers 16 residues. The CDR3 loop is CATSESGTGYTGELFF. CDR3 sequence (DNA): TGTGCCACCAGTGAATCCGGGACAGGGTACACCGGGGAGCTGTTTTTT.